This TCR beta chain originates from a study of T cell changes during pregnancy in multiple sclerosis. Sequencing used immunoSEQ multiplex PCR; TCRdb keeps in-frame clones, though not all of them. The sample has 65,000 to 95,000 clones; roughly 90% are singletons. Trimming removed 2 bases from V and 0 bases from J, with 7 bases in between. Germline CDR1 MNHEY, CDR2 SVGAGI. The CDR3 totals 14 residues. Sequenced material: peripheral blood, taken before pregnancy. The clonotype originates from a female donor with multiple sclerosis, enrolled in a pregnancy study. The V gene is TRBV6-5, the J gene TRBJ1-1; possible D gene TRBD1, 5 bases. The CDR3 is CASSYGGMNTEAFF. The CDR3 DNA reads TGTGCCAGCAGTTACGGGGGGATGAACACTGAAGCTTTCTTT.